A single sample is the source of the 11 T cell receptor beta chains below, sequenced in a study of blood T cell repertoires in COVID-19. Produced via immunoSEQ multiplex PCR; TCRdb's table is partial and in-frame only. Here the sample spans a few hundred thousand clones, 85% to 90% being singletons. The sequencing input was peripheral blood. These receptors were collected from a man aged 50 to 59 with acute or convalescent COVID-19.

The chain joins TRBV7-6 to TRBJ1-4; 10 bases align to TRBD1. The V gene's germline CDR1 is SGHVS and CDR2 FNYEAQ. The junction had 9 bases not matched to a gene; V was cut back by 5 bases and J by 6 bases. The length of the CDR3 is 16 residues. The CDR3 spells CASSDNPDRGYEKLFF. The CDR3 DNA reads as TGTGCCAGCAGCGACAACCCGGACAGGGGGTATGAAAAACTGTTTTTT. The complete variable domain, with remaining parts taken from reference TRBV7-6 and TRBJ1-4, reads GAGVSQSPRYKVTKRGQDVALRCDPISGHVSLYWYRQALGQGPEFLTYFNYEAQQDKSGLPNDRFSAERPEGSISTLTIQRTEQRDSAMYRCASSDNPDRGYEKLFFGSGTQLSVL.

This chain links TRBV11-2 with TRBJ2-1; D is undetermined. The CDR3 consists of 13 residues. Trimming removed 5 bases from V and 5 bases from J, with 10 bases in between. Looked up from germline, CDR1 is SGHAT and CDR2 is FQNNGV. The CDR3 region is CASSPLPNNEQFF. The CDR3 bases are TGTGCCAGCAGCCCGCTGCCTAACAATGAGCAGTTCTTC. The variable domain in full, completed from reference TRBV11-2 and TRBJ2-1, reads EAGVAQSPRYKIIEKRQSVAFWCNPISGHATLYWYQQILGQGPKLLIQFQNNGVVDDSQLPKDRFSAERLKGVDSTLKIQPAKLEDSAVYLCASSPLPNNEQFFGPGTRLTVL.

V usage is TRBV10-3 and J usage is TRBJ2-7; the D is unclear. This CDR3 region has 11 residues. V was trimmed by 3 bases and J by 4 bases, leaving 4 bases between them. Germline assignment: CDR1 ENHRY and CDR2 SYGVKD. This chain's CDR3 is CAISDYYEQYF. CDR3 bases: TGTGCCATCAGTGACTATTACGAGCAGTACTTC.

This clone appeared a single time. The chain couples TRBV10-1 to TRBJ1-1, with 7 bases matching TRBD1. The CDR3 is made up of 13 amino acids. J gave up 9 bases and V 5 bases, and 9 bases lay outside the gene matches. Germline V gene lookup returns CDR1 WNHNN and CDR2 SYGVQD (reference sequence). The CDR3 sequence: CASSPGQILKAFF. CDR3 DNA sequence: TGCGCCAGCAGTCCGGGACAGATTCTGAAAGCTTTCTTT.

The genes are TRBV19 and TRBJ1-1; D perhaps matches TRBD1 (5 bases). V gave up 7 bases and J gave up 1 base, with 13 bases separating them. CDR3 length equals 14 residues. The germline CDR1 and CDR2 sequences are LNHDA and SQIVND (reference sequence). The CDR3 DNA reads TGTGCCAGTATTGGAGGGACGGCGAACACTGAAGCTTTCTTT. Translation gives CASIGGTANTEAFF.

The chain employs TRBV29-1 and TRBJ1-4; tentatively, D is TRBD1 (5 bases). Trimming cost V 3 bases and J 5 bases, with 16 bases left between them. The V gene's germline CDR1 is SQVTM and CDR2 ANQGSEA. The CDR3 contains 15 residues. CDR3 coding DNA: TGCAGCGTTGAGGAGGCGGGGCGGCTAAATGAAAAACTGTTTTTT. Encoded protein: CSVEEAGRLNEKLFF.

This sequence joins TRBV4-2 and TRBJ1-1, with D tentatively TRBD1 (5 bases). The CDR3 length is 14 residues. Trimming shortened V by 3 bases and J by 6 bases, and 14 bases separated the two germline ends. Germline lookup yields CDR1 LGHNA and CDR2 YNFKEQ. CDR3 amino acids: CASSHEDRGAEAFF. In DNA, the CDR3 is TGTGCCAGCAGCCATGAGGATCGGGGGGCTGAAGCTTTCTTT.

The chain carries TRBV3-1 (or the pseudogene TRBV3-2) and TRBJ1-2; 7 bases fit TRBD1. The CDR3 is 16 residues long. CDR1 and CDR2 (germline): LGHDT, YNNKEL (reference sequence). Losses at the gene ends were 3 bases for V and 6 bases for J; bases not matched to a gene: 13. The CDR3 reads CASSQGRGRGRNGYTF. The CDR3 DNA sequence: TGTGCCAGCAGCCAGGGAAGGGGGCGCGGTCGAAATGGCTACACCTTC.

This sequence joins TRBV12-3 or TRBV12-4 and TRBJ1-3; D uncertain. The CDR3 has 12 residues. Trimming removed 7 bases from V and 3 bases from J, with 7 bases in between. CDR3 sequence reads: CASKPDGNTIYF. The CDR3 nucleotides read TGTGCCAGCAAGCCTGATGGAAACACCATATATTTT.

The V call is TRBV10-2, the J call TRBJ2-5; the match to TRBD1 covers 9 bases. The CDR3 loop spans 14 amino acids. Looked up from germline, CDR1 is WSHSY and CDR2 is SAAADI. V gave up 3 bases and J gave up 4 bases; unmatched junction bases: 3. Here the CDR3 DNA reads TGCGCCAGCAGTGACTACAGGGGGCGAGAGACCCAGTACTTC. Encoded protein: CASSDYRGRETQYF.

Note on this clone: A read error may explain this, as a much larger clone is one base away. The rearrangement uses TRBV2 and TRBJ2-5; 8 positions match TRBD1. This CDR3 region has 13 residues. The germline CDR1 and CDR2 sequences are SNHLY and FYNNEI. The V gene end was trimmed by 6 bases and the J gene end by 2 bases; junction bases not matched to a gene: 2. CDR3 region: CASSGQGQETQYF. Written as DNA, the CDR3 is TGTGCCAGCAGCGGACAGGGTCAAGAGACCCAGTACTTC.